This entry concerns a single TCR beta chain. Its antigen is still unknown. This sample is part of a study of Graves' ophthalmopathy and Graves' hyperthyroidism. The study, taken as a whole, reports: Ophthalmopathy progression was predicted by the model at less than 71% sensitivity and 72% to 75% specificity.

V was trimmed by 2 bases and J by 7 bases, leaving 19 bases between them. This CDR3 is 16 amino acids long. The germline gives CDR1 SGDLS, CDR2 YYNGEE. TCR beta CDR3 amplification used RNA transcripts. A first-round RT-PCR used HTBI primers, followed by a second-round multiplex PCR. TCRdb passed the multiplex PCR reads through MiXCR, listing each CDR3 protein once. The table shows 40,000 to 45,000 distinct CDR3 sequences, with around 50% occurring only once. This chain joins TRBV9 and TRBJ2-1, with D unresolved. Sequences were obtained from peripheral blood. This clonotype was sampled from an adult man with Graves' ophthalmopathy. This CDR3 reads CASSVRFTKQRNEQFF. The DNA for the CDR3 is TGTGCCAGCAGCGTGCGGTTTACGAAACAGAGAAATGAGCAGTTCTTC.